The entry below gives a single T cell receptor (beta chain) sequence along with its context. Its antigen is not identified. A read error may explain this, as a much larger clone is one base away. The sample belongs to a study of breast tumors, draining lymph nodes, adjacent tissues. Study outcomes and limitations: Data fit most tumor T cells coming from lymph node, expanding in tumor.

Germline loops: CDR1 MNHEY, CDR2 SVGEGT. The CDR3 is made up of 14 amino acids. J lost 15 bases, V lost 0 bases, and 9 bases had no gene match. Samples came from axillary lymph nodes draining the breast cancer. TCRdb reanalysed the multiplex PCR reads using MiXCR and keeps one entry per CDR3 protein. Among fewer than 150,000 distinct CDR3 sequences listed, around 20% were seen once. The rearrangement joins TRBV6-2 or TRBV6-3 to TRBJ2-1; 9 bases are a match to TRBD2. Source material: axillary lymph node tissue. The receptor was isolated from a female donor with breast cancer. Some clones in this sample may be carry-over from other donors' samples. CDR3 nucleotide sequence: TGTGCCAGCAGTTACTCGAGGCTAGCGGGAAAGCGGTTCTTC. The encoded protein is CASSYSRLAGKRFF.